Below, one T cell receptor beta chain is given with its context. Its specificity is not known. With the Oncomine TCR Beta short-read assay, DNA from cultured CD4+ T cells was sequenced. One entry per CDR3 protein, called by TCRdb with MiXCR from the PCR reads. The repertoire has about 20,000 distinct CDR3 sequences, roughly half of them found once; the top ten carry around 7.4%. The entry originates in a study of vaccination and CD4 T cells after COVID-19. Across the study: Convalescent individuals numbered four females and six males, two being Hispanic.

General observations from the study: Median counts of SARS-CoV-2-reactive clonotypes increased from around 20 to 38; this difference was not significant.

Germline loops: CDR1 KGHSH, CDR2 LQKENI. The V and J ends lost 0 bases and 5 bases respectively, with 20 bases between them. The CDR3 is made up of 17 amino acids. The treatment denotes: approximately 10-day PBMC culture with coronavirus spike peptide pools or control peptides (ViraFEST assay). ViraFEST used peptide pools to expand antigen-specific T cells and subsequently sequenced their TCRs. The sequence derives from a human donor who had recovered from COVID-19. This chain joins TRBV18 and TRBJ2-7; D is possibly TRBD2 (6 bases). Sequencing input: CD4+ T cells from blood, cultured in vitro. The CDR3 is CASSPPIIPWGGHEQYF. CDR3 coding DNA: TGTGCCAGCTCACCACCAATCATACCCTGGGGAGGCCACGAGCAGTACTTC.